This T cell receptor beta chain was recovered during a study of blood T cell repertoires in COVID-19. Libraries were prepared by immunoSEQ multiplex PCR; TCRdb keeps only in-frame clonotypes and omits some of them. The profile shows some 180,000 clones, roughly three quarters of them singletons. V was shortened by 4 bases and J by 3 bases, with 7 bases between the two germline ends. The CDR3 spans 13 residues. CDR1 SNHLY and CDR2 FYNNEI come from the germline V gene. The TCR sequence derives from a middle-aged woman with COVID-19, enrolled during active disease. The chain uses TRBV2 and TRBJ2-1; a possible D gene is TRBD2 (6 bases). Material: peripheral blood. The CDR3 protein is CASSGGDYNEQFF. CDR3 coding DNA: TGTGCCAGCAGTGGGGGGGACTACAATGAGCAGTTCTTC.